This TCR beta chain was identified during a study of long-term antiretroviral therapy in people with HIV. Runs used v3.0 of the immunoSEQ assay and were done at survey level. Sequencing was performed with immunoSEQ multiplex PCR; in TCRdb, only in-frame clones are kept and a portion is missing. The table has some 15,000 clones, around 85% seen once. This specimen consisted of unsorted PBMCs, obtained roughly 1.3 years before starting antiretroviral therapy. This clonotype was sampled from a man aged 25-45 years with HIV.

DNA of the CDR3: TGTGCCAGCAGCTTAGCGGCAGGGGGGCTAGATACGCAGTATTTT. Translating gives CASSLAAGGLDTQYF. The chain employs TRBV7-6 and TRBJ2-3; tentative D call: TRBD1 (7 bases). The CDR3 covers 15 residues. Trimming took off 0 bases at V and 5 bases at J, with 12 bases between the two ends. Germline V gene data show CDR1 as SGHVS and CDR2 as FNYEAQ.